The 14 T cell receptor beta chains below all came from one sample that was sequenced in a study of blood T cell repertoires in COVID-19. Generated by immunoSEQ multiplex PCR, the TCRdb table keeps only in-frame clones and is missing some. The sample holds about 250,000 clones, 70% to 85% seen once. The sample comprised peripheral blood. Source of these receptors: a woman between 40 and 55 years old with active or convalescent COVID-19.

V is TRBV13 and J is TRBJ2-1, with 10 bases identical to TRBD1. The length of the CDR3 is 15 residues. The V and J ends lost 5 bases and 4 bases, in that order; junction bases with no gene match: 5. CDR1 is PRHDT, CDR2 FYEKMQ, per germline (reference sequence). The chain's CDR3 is CASSGGTGDYNEQFF. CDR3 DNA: TGTGCCAGCAGCGGCGGGACAGGGGATTACAATGAGCAGTTCTTC.

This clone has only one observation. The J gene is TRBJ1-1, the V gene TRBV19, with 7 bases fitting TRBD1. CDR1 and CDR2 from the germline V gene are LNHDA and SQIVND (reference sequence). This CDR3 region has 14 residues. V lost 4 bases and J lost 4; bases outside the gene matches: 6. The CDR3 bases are TGTGCCAGTAGTACACAGGGGTGGGGCACTGAAGCTTTCTTT. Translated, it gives CASSTQGWGTEAFF.

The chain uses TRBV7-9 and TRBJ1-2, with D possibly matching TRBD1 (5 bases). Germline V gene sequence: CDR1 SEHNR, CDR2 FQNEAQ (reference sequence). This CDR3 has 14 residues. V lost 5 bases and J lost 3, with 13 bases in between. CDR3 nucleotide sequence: TGTGCCAGCAGCGCATTTGACAGATACTATGGCTACACCTTC. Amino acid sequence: CASSAFDRYYGYTF.

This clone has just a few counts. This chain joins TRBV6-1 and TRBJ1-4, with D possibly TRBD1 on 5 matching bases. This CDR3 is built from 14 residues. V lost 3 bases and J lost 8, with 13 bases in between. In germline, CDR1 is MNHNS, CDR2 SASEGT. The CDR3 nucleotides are TGTGCCAGCAGTGATATCAGGGAGGGGGAAAAACTGTTTTTT. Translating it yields CASSDIREGEKLFF.

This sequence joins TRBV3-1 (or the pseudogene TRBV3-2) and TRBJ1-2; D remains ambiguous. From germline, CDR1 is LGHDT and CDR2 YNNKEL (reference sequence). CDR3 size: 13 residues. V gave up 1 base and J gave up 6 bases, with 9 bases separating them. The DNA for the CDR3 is TGTGCCAGCAGCCAAGGGGAGTGGGATGGCTACACCTTC. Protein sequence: CASSQGEWDGYTF.

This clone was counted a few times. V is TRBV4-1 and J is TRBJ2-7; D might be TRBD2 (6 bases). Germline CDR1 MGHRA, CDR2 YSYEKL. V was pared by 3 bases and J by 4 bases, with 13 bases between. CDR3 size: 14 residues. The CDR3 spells CASSQATGGYEQYV. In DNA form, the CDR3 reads TGCGCCAGCAGCCAGGCCACCGGGGGTTACGAGCAGTACGTC.

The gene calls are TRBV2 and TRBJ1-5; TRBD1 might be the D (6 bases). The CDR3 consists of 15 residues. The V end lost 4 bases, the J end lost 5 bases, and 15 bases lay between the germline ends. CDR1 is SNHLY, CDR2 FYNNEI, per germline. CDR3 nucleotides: TGTGCCAGCAGTGCGTTACAGGGTGGTGATCAGCCCCAGCATTTT. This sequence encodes CASSALQGGDQPQHF.

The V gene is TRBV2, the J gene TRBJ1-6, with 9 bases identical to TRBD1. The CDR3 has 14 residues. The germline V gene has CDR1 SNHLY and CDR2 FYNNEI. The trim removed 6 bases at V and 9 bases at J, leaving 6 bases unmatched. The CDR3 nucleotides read TGTGCCAGCAGACCGGGACAGGGAGTTTCACCCCTCCACTTT. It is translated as CASRPGQGVSPLHF. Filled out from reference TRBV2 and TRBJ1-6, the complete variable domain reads EPEVTQTPSHQVTQMGQEVILRCVPISNHLYFYWYRQILGQKVEFLVSFYNNEISEKSEIFDDQFSVERPDGSNFTLKIRSTKLEDSAMYFCASRPGQGVSPLHFGNGTRLTVT.

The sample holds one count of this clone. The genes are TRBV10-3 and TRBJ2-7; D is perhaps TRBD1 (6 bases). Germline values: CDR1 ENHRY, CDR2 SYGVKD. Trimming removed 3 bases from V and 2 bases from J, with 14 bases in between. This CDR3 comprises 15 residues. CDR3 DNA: TGTGCCATCAGTGATCCAGGGAAGGGGGCCTACGAGCAGTACGTC. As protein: CAISDPGKGAYEQYV.

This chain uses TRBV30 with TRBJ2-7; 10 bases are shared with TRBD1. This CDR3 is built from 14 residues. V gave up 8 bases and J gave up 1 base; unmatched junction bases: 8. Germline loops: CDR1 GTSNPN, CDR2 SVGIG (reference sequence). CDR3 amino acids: CAASPGQGSYEQYV. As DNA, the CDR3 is TGTGCCGCCTCCCCGGGACAGGGGTCCTACGAGCAGTACGTC.

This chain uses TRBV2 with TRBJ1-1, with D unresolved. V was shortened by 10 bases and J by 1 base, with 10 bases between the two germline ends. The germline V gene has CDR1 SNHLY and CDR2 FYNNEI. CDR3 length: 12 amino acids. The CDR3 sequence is CATAQRNTEAFF. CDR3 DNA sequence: TGTGCCACCGCACAGAGGAACACTGAAGCTTTCTTT.

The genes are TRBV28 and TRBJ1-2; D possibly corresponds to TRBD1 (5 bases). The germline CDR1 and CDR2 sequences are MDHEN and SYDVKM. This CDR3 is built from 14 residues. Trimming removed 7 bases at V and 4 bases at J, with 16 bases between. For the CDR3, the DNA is TGTGCCAGCAAGAGGTTAGGGGTTTCCTATGGCTACACCTTC. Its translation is CASKRLGVSYGYTF.

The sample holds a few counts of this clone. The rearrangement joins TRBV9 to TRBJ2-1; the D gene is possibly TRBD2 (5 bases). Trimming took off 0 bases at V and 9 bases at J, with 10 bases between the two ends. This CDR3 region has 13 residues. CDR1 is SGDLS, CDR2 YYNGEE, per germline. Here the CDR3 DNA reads TGTGCCAGCAGCGTAGAGAGCGCGGGTGAGCAGTTCTTC. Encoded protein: CASSVESAGEQFF.

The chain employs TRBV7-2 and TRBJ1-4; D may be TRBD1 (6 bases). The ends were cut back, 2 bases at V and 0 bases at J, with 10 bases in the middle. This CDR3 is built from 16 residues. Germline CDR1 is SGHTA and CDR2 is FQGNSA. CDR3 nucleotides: TGTGCCAGCAGCTTATGGGGGCGGGCAACTAATGAAAAACTGTTTTTT. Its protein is CASSLWGRATNEKLFF.